Listed here is a single T cell receptor (beta chain). These data are taken from a study of T cells in tumors after PD-1 blockade. About the research overall: During anti-PD-1 treatment, some patients continued daily vismodegib 150 mg.

Looked up from germline, CDR1 is SGHTA and CDR2 is FQGNSA. V was shortened by 2 bases and J by 0 bases, with 2 bases between the two germline ends. The CDR3 is 14 amino acids. Repertoires were generated with immunoSEQ multiplex PCR, while TCRdb's copy carries only in-frame clones and drops some. The table lists approximately 45,000 clones, around 80% of them singletons. The TCR originated in a human donor with advanced basal cell or squamous cell carcinoma (not recorded which). The sequences come from PBMCs, collected before anti-PD-1 therapy. This chain joins TRBV7-2 and TRBJ2-6; no clear D gene. The CDR3 is CASSLSSGANVLTF. CDR3 in DNA: TGTGCCAGCAGCTTAAGCTCTGGGGCCAACGTCCTGACTTTC. The full variable domain, rest sourced from reference TRBV7-2 and TRBJ2-6, is GAGVSQSPSNKVTEKGKDVELRCDPISGHTALYWYRQSLGQGLEFLIYFQGNSAPDKSGLPSDRFSAERTGGSVSTLTIQRTQQEDSAVYLCASSLSSGANVLTFGAGSRLTVL.